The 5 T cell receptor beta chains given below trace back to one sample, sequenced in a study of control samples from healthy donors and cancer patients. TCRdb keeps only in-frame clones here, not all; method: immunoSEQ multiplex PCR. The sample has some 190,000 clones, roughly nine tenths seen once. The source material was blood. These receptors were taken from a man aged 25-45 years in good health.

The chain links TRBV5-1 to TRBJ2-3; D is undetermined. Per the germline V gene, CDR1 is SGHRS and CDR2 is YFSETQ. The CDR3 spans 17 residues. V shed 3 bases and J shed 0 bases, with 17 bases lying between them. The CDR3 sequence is CASSYEASLVSTDTQYF. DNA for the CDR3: TGCGCCAGCAGCTACGAGGCATCATTGGTTAGCACAGATACGCAGTATTTT.

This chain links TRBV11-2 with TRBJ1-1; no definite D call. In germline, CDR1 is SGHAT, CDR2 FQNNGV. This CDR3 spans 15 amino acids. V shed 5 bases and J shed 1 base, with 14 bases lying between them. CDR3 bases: TGTGCCAGCAGCCCCCCGGGAGTTTCGAACACTGAAGCTTTCTTT. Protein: CASSPPGVSNTEAFF.

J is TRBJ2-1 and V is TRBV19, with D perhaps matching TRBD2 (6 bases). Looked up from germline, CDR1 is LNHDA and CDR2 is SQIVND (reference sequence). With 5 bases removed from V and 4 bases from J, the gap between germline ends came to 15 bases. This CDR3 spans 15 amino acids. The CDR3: CASSLRGAPYNEQFF. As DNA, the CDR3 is TGTGCCAGTAGTCTCCGCGGGGCCCCGTACAATGAGCAGTTCTTC.

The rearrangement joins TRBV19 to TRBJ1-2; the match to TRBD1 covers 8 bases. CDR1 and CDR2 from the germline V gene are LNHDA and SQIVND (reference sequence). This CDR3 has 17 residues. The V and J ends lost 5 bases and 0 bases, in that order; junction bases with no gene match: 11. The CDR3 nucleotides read TGTGCCAGTAGTTCCCTCGGGACAGGACGGACTAACTATGGCTACACCTTC. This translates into CASSSLGTGRTNYGYTF.

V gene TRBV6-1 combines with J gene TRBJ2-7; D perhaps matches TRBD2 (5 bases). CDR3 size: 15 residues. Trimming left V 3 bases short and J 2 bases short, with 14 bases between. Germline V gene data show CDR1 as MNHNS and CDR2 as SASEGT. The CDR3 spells CASSDSASFPYEQYF. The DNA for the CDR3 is TGTGCCAGCAGTGATTCGGCTAGCTTTCCCTACGAGCAGTACTTC.